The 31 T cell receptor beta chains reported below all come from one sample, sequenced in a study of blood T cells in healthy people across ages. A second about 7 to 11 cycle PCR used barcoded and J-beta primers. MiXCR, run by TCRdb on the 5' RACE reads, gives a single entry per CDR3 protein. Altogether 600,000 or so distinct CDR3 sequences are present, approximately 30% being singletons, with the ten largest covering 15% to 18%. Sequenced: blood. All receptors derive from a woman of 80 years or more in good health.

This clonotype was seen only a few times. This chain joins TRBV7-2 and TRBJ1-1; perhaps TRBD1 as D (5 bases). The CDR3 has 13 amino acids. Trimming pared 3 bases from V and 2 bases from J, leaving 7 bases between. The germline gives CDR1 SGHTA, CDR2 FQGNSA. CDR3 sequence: CTSSLQGNTEAFF. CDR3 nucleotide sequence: TGTACCAGCAGCTTGCAGGGTAACACTGAAGCTTTCTTT.

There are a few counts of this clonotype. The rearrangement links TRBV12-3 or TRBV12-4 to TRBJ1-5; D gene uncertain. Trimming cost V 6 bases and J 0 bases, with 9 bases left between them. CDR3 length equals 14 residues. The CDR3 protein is CASSHSNSNQPQHF. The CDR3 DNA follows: TGTGCCAGCAGCCACTCTAATAGCAATCAGCCCCAGCATTTT.

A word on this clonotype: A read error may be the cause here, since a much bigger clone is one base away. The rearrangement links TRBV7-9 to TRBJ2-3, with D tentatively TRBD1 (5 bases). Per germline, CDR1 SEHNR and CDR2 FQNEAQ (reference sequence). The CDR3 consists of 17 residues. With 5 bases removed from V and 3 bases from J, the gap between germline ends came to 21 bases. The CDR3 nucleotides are TGTGCCAGCAGCCCTTTCGCAGGGTCGACGGGTACAGATACGCAGTATTTT. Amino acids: CASSPFAGSTGTDTQYF.

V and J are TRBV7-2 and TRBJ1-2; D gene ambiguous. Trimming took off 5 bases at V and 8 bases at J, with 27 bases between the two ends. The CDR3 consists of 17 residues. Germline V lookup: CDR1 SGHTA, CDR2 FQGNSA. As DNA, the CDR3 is TGTGCCAGCAGCCCAGTAGGACCCCTGGGGAAAAGAGACGGCTACACCTTC. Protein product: CASSPVGPLGKRDGYTF. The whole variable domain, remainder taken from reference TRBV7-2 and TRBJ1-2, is GAGVSQSPSNKVTEKGKDVELRCDPISGHTALYWYRQSLGQGLEFLIYFQGNSAPDKSGLPSDRFSAERTGGSVSTLTIQRTQQEDSAVYLCASSPVGPLGKRDGYTFGSGTRLTVV.

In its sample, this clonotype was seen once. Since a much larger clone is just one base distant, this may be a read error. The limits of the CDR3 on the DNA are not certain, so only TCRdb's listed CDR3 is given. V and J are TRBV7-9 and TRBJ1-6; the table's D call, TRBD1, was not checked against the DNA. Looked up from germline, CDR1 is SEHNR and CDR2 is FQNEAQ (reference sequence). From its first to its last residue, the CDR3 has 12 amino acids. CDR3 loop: CAVGQGNSPPHF.

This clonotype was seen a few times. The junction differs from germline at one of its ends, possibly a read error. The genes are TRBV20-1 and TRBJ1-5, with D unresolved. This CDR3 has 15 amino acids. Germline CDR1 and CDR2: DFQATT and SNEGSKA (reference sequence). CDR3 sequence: CSAHHGPTSSQPQHF. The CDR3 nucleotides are TGCAGTGCTCACCACGGCCCCACAAGCAGTCAGCCCCAGCATTTT.

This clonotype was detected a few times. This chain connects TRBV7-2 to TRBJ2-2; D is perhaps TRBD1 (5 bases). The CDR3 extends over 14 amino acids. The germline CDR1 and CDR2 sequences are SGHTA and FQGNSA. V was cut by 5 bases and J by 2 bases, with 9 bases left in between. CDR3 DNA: TGTGCCAGCAGCACGACAGCAAACACCGGGGAGCTGTTTTTT. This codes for CASSTTANTGELFF.

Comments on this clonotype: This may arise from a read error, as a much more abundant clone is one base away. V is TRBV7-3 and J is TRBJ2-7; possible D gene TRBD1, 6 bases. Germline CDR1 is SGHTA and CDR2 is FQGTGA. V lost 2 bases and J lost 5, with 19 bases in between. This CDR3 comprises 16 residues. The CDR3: CASSLWGTGPRDEQYF. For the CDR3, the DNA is TGTGCCAGCAGCTTATGGGGAACAGGGCCCCGAGACGAGCAGTACTTC. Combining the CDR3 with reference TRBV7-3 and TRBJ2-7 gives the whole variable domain GAGVSQTPSNKVTEKGKYVELRCDPISGHTALYWYRQSLGQGPEFLIYFQGTGAADDSGLPNDRFFAVRPEGSVSTLKIQRTERGDSAVYLCASSLWGTGPRDEQYFGPGTRLTVT.

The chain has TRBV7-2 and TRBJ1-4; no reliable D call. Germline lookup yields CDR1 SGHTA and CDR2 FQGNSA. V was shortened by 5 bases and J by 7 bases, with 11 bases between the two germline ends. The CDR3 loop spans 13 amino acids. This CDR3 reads CASSGDVGEKLFF. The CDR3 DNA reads TGTGCCAGCAGCGGTGACGTAGGTGAAAAACTGTTTTTT.

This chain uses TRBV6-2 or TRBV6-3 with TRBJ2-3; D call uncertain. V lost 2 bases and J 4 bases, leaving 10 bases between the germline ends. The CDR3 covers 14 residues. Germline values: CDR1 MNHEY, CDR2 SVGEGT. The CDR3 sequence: CASSYGPEADTQYF. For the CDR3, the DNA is TGTGCCAGCAGTTACGGGCCCGAAGCAGATACGCAGTATTTT.

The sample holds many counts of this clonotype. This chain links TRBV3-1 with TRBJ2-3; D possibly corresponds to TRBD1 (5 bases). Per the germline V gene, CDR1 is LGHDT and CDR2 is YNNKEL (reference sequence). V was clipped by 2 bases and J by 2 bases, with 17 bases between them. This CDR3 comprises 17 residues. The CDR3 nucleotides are TGTGCCAGCAGCCAATTCCCGGCAGGGTCCCTCACAGATACGCAGTATTTT. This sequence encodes CASSQFPAGSLTDTQYF.

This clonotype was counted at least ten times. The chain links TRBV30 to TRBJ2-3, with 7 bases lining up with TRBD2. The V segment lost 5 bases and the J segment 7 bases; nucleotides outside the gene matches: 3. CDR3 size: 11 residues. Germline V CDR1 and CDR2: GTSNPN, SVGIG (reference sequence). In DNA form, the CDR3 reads TGTGCCTGGGGGGGAGGGAATACGCAGTATTTT. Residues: CAWGGGNTQYF. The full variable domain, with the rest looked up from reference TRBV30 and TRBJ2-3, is SQTIHQWPATLVQPVGSPLSLECTVEGTSNPNLYWYRQAAGRGLQLLFYSVGIGQISSEVPQNLSASRPQDRQFILSSKKLLLSDSGFYLCAWGGGNTQYFGPGTRLTVL.

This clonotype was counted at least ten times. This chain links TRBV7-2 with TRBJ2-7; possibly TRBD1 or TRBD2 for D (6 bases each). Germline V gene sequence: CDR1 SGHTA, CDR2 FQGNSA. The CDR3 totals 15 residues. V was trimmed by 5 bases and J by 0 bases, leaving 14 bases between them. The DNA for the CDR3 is TGTGCCAGCAGCGCGGGTCCGGGGGCCTCCTACGAGCAGTACTTC. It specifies CASSAGPGASYEQYF.

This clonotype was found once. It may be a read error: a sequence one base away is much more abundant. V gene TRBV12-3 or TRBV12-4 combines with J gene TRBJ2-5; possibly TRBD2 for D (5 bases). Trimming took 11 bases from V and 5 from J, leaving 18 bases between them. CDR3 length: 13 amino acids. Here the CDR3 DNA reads TGTGCCGGCACCGAAAAACCGGGGGAGACCCAGTACTTC. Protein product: CAGTEKPGETQYF.

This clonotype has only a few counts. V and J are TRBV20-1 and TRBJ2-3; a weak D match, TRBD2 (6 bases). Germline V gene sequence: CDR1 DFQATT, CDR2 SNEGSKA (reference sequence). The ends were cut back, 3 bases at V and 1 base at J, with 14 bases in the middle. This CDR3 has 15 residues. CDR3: CSASGGGGGTDTQYF. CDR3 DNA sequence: TGCAGTGCTAGCGGGGGTGGCGGGGGCACAGATACGCAGTATTTT.

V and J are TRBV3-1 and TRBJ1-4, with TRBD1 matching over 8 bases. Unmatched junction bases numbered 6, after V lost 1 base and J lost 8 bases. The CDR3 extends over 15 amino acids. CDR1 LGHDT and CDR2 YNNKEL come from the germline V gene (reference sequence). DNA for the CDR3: TGTGCCAGCAGCCAAGCCGGGACAGGTCTGGAAAAACTGTTTTTT. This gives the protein CASSQAGTGLEKLFF.

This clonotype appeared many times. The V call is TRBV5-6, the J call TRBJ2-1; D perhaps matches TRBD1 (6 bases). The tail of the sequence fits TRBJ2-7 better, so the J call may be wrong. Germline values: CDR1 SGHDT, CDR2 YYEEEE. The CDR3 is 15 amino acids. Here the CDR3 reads CASSRQQGSYNEQYF. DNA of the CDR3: TGTGCCAGCAGCAGGCAACAGGGCTCCTACAATGAGCAGTACTTC.

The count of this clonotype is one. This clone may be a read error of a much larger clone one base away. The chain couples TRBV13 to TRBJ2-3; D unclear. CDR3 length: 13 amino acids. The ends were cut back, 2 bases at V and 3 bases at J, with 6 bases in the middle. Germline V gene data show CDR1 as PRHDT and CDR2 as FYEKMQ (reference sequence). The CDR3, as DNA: TGTGCCAGCAGCTTAAGATGGACAGATACGCAGTATTTT. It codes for CASSLRWTDTQYF.

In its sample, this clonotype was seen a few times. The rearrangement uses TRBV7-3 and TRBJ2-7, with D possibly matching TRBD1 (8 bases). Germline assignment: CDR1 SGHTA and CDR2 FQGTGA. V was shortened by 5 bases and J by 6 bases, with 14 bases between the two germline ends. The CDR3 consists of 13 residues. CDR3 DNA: TGTGCCAGCAGCCCTTACAGGGGGGGCGAGCAGTACTTC. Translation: CASSPYRGGEQYF.

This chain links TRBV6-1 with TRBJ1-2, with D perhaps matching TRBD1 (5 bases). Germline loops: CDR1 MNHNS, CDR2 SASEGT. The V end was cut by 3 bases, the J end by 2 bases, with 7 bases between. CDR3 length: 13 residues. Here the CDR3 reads CASSDRVNYGYTF. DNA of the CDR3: TGTGCCAGCAGTGACAGGGTAAACTATGGCTACACCTTC.

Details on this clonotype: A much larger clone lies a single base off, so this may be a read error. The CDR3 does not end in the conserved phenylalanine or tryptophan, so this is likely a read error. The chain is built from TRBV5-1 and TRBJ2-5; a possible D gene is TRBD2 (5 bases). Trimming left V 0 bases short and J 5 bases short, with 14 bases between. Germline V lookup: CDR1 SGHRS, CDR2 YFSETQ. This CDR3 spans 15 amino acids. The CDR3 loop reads CASSLARESSETQYI. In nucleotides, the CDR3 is TGCGCCAGCAGCTTGGCCCGGGAAAGTTCGGAGACCCAGTACATC.

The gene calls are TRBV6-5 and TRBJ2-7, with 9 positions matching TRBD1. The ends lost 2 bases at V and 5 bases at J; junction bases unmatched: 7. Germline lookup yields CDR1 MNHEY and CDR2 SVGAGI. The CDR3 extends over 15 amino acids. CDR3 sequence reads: CASSYTGQGHDEQYF. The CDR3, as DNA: TGTGCCAGCAGTTACACGGGACAGGGCCACGACGAGCAGTACTTC.

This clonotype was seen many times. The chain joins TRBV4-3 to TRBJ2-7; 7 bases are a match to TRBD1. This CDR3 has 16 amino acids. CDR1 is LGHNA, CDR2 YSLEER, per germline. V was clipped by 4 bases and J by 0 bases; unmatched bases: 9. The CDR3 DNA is TGCGCCAGCAGCCGAGACAGGGACAGTCCCTCCTACGAGCAGTACTTC. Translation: CASSRDRDSPSYEQYF.

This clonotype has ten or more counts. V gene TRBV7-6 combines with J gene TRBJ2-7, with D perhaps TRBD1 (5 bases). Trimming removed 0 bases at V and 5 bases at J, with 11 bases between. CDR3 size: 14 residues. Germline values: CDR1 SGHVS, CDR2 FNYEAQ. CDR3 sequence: CASSLAGRAHEQYF. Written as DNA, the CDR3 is TGTGCCAGCAGCTTAGCGGGCAGGGCCCACGAGCAGTACTTC.

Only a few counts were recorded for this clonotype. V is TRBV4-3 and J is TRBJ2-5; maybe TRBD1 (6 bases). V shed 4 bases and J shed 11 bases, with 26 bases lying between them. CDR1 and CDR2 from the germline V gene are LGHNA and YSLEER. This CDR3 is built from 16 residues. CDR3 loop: CASSPGARGPYREQYF. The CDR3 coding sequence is TGCGCCAGCAGCCCAGGGGCCCGGGGCCCCTATCGTGAGCAGTACTTC.

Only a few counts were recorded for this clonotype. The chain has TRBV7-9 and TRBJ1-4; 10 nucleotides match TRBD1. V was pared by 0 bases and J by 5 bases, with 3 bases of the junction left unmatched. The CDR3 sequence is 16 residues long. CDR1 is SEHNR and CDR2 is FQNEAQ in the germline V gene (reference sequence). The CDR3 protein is CASSLATGGSNEKLFF. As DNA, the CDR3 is TGTGCCAGCAGCTTAGCGACAGGGGGCTCCAATGAAAAACTGTTTTTT.

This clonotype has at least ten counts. The CDR3 is CASSSTGGVYNEQFF. The DNA of the CDR3 is TGCGCCAGCAGCTCGACAGGGGGTGTCTACAATGAGCAGTTCTTC. The chain joins TRBV5-1 to TRBJ2-1; 9 nucleotides line up with TRBD1. Looked up from germline, CDR1 is SGHRS and CDR2 is YFSETQ. J gave up 3 bases and V 3 bases, and 4 bases lay outside the gene matches. The CDR3 contains 15 residues.

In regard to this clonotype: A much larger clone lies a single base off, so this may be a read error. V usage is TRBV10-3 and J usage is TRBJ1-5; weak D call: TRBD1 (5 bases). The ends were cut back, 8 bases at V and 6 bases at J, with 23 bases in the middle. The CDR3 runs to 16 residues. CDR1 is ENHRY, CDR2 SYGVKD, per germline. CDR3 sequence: CAIPPVAGESVQPQHF. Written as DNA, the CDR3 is TGTGCCATCCCCCCCGTAGCGGGGGAGTCGGTTCAGCCCCAGCATTTT.

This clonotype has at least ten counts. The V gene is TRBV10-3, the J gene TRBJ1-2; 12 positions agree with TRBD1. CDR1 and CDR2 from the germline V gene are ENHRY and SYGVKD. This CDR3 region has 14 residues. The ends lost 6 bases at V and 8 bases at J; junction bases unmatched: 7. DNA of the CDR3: TGTGCCATCAGCCCGGGACAGGGGGCTAGAGGCTACACCTTC. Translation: CAISPGQGARGYTF.

The CDR3 loop reads CASSLRSPVVKNIQYF. CDR3 nucleotide sequence: TGTGCCAGCAGTTTACGATCACCTGTAGTCAAAAACATTCAGTACTTC. V and J are TRBV12-3 or TRBV12-4 and TRBJ2-4; D is unclear. The CDR3 extends over 16 amino acids. Trimming removed 2 bases from V and 3 bases from J, with 14 bases in between.

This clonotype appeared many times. The CDR3 DNA follows: TGTGCCAGCAGCCCCGGGACAGGGCCCTATGGCTACACCTTC. It translates to CASSPGTGPYGYTF. The rearrangement links TRBV25-1 to TRBJ1-2; 9 positions agree with TRBD1. Trimming cost V 6 bases and J 4 bases; bases outside gene matches: 6. This CDR3 contains 14 residues. The germline V gene encodes CDR1 MGHDK and CDR2 SYGVNS.